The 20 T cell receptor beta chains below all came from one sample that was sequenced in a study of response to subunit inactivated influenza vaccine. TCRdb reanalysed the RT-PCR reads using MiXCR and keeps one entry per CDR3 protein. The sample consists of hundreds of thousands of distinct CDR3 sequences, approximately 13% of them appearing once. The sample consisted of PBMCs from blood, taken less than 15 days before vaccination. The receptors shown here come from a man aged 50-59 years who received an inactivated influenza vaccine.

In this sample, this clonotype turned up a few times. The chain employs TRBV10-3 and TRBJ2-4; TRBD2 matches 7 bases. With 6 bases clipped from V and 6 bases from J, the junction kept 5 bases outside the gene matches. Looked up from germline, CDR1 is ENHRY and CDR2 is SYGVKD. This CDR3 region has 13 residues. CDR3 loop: CAIRREGLNIQYF. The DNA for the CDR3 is TGTGCCATCAGGAGGGAGGGGCTAAACATTCAGTACTTC.

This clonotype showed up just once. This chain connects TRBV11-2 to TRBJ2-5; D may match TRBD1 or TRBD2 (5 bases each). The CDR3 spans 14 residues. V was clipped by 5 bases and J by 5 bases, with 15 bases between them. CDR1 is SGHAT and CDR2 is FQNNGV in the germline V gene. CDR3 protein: CASSLTPWGETQYF. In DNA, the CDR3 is TGTGCCAGCAGCCTCACTCCATGGGGGGAGACCCAGTACTTC.

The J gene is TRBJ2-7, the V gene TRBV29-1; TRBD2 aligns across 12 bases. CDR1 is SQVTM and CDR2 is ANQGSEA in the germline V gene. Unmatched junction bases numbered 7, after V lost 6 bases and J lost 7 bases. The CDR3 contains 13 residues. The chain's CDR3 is CSVGRLAGDEQYF. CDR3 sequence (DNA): TGCAGCGTCGGACGACTAGCGGGAGATGAGCAGTACTTC.

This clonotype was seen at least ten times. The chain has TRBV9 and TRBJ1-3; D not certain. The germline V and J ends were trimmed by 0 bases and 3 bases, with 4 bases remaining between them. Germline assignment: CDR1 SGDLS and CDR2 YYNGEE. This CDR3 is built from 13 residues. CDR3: CASSVGDGNTIYF. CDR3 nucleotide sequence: TGTGCCAGCAGCGTAGGGGATGGAAACACCATATATTTT.

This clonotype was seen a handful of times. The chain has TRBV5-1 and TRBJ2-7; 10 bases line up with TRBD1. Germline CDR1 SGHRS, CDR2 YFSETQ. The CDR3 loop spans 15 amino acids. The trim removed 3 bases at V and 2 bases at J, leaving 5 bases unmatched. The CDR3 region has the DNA TGCGCCAGCAGCTATGGGACAGGGGTCCCCTACGAGCAGTACTTC. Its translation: CASSYGTGVPYEQYF.

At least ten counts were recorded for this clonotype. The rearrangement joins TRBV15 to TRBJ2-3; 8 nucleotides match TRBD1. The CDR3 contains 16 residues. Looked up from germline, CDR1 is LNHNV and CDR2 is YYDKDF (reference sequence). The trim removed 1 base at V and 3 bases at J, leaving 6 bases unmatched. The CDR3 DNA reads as TGTGCCACCAGCAGAGGGGGGGACAGGCGAACAGATACGCAGTATTTT. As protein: CATSRGGDRRTDTQYF.

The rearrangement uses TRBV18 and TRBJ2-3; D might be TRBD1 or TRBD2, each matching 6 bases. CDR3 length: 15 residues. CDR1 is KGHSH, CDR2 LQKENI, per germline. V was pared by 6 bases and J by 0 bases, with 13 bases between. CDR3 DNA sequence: TGTGCCAGCTCCGACGGGGGCATCAGCACAGATACGCAGTATTTT. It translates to CASSDGGISTDTQYF.

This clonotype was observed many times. In DNA form, the CDR3 reads TGTGCCAGCAGTTACGGGCGCAGGGCTGGAAACACCATATATTTT. This sequence encodes CASSYGRRAGNTIYF. The rearrangement links TRBV6-5 to TRBJ1-3, with D maybe TRBD1 (5 bases). V was cut by 2 bases and J by 2 bases, with 10 bases left in between. CDR3 length: 15 residues. Germline V gene lookup returns CDR1 MNHEY and CDR2 SVGAGI.

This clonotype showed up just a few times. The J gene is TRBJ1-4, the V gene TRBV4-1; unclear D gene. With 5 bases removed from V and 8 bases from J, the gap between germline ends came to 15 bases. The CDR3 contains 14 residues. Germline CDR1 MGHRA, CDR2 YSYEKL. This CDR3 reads CASSSPGRREKLFF. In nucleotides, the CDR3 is TGCGCCAGCAGCTCCCCCGGACGGCGGGAAAAACTGTTTTTT.

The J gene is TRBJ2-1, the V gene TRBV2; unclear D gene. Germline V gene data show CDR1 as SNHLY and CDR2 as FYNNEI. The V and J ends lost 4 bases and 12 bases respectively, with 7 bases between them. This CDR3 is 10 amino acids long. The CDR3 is CASSVERQFF. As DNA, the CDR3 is TGTGCCAGCAGTGTTGAACGGCAGTTCTTC.

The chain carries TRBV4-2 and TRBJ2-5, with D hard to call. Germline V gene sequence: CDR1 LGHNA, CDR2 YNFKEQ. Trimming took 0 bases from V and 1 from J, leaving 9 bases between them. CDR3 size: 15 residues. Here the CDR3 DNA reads TGTGCCAGCAGCCAAGACGCGGCGAGCCAAGAGACCCAGTACTTC. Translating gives CASSQDAASQETQYF.

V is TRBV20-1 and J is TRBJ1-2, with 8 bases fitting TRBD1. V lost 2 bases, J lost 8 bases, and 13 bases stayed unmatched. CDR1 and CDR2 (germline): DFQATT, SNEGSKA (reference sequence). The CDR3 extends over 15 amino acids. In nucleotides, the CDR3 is TGCAGTGCTAGAATTTTTATAGGACAGGGTATCGGCTACACCTTC. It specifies CSARIFIGQGIGYTF.

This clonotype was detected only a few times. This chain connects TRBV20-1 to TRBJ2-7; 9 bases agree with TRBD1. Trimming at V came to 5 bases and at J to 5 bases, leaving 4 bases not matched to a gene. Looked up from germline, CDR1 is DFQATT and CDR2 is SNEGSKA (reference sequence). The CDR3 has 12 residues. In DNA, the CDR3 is TGCAGTGCTGGCCGACAGGGGGACGAGCAGTACTTC. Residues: CSAGRQGDEQYF.

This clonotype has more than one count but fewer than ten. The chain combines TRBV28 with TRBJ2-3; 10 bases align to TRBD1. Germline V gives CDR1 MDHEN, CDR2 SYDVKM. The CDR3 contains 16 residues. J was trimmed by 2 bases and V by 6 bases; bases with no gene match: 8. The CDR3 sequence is CASSPDRGQNTDTQYF. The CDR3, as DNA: TGTGCCAGCAGCCCAGACAGGGGGCAGAACACAGATACGCAGTATTTT. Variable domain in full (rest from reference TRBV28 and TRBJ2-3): DVKVTQSSRYLVKRTGEKVFLECVQDMDHENMFWYRQDPGLGLRLIYFSYDVKMKEKGDIPEGYSVSREKKERFSLILESASTNQTSMYLCASSPDRGQNTDTQYFGPGTRLTVL.

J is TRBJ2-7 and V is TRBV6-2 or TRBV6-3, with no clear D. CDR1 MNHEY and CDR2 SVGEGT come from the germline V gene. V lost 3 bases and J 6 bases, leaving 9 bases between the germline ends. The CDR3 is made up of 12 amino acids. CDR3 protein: CASSYILGEQYF. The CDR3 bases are TGTGCCAGCAGTTATATCTTGGGCGAGCAGTACTTC.

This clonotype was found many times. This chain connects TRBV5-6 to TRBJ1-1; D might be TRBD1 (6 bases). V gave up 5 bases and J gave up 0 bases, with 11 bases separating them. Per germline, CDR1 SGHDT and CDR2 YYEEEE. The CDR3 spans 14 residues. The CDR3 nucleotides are TGTGCCAGCAGTACAGGGTTCATGAACACTGAAGCTTTCTTT. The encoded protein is CASSTGFMNTEAFF.

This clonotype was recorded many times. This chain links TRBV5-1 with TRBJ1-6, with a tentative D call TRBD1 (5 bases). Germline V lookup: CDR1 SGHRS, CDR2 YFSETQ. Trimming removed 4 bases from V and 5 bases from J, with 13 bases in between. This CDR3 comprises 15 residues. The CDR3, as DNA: TGCGCCAGCAGCAGCCGACAGTTAAATAATTCACCCCTCCACTTT. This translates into CASSSRQLNNSPLHF.

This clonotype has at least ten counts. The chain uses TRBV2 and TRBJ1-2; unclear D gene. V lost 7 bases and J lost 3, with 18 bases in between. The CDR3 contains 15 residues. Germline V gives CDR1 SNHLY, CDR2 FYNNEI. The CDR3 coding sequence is TGTGCCAGCACCCCAATGCAGGCTATTGACTATGGCTACACCTTC. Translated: CASTPMQAIDYGYTF.

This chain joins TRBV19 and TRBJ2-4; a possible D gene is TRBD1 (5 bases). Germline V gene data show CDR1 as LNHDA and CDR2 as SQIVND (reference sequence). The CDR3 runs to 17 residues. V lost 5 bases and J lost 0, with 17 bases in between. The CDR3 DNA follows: TGTGCCAGTAGTCCAACCCGACAGCTCCTAGCCAAAAACATTCAGTACTTC. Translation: CASSPTRQLLAKNIQYF.

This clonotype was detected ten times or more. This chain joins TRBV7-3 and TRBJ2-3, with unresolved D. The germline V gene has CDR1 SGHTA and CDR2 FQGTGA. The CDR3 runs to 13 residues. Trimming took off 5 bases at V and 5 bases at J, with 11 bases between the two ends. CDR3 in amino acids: CASSTTRLDTQYF. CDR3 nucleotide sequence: TGTGCCAGCAGCACAACGAGGTTAGATACGCAGTATTTT.